What follows are 7 T cell receptor beta chains derived from one specimen sequenced in a study of cytomegalovirus exposure and HLA in healthy donors. Sequencing used immunoSEQ multiplex PCR; TCRdb keeps in-frame clones, though not all of them. Among 150,000 to 200,000 clones listed, approximately 84% were seen once. The sequencing sample was made of PBMCs. The source is a man younger than 40 in good health and CMV-seropositive.

This sequence joins TRBV9 and TRBJ2-1, with 10 bases lining up with TRBD2. Germline CDR1 is SGDLS and CDR2 is YYNGEE. Unmatched junction bases numbered 10, after V lost 3 bases and J lost 7 bases. The CDR3 has 16 amino acids. CDR3: CASSGGLAEGTNEQFF. The CDR3 nucleotides are TGTGCCAGCAGCGGAGGACTAGCGGAGGGTACGAATGAGCAGTTCTTC.

The V and J genes are TRBV7-3 and TRBJ2-2; 9 bases align to TRBD2. Germline assignment: CDR1 SGHTA and CDR2 FQGTGA. The ends lost 4 bases at V and 4 bases at J; junction bases unmatched: 4. The CDR3 runs 15 residues. CDR3 residues: CASSSIAGATGELFF. CDR3 sequence (DNA): TGTGCCAGCAGCTCGATAGCGGGAGCCACCGGGGAGCTGTTTTTT.

The gene calls are TRBV7-8 and TRBJ2-1; D unclear. CDR3 length equals 17 residues. Deletions cut 5 bases from V and 4 bases from J, with 21 bases between. CDR1 SGHVS and CDR2 FQNEAQ come from the germline V gene. CDR3 sequence reads: CASSANRQRPKYNEQFF. The CDR3 coding sequence is TGTGCCAGCAGCGCCAACCGGCAGCGACCGAAGTACAATGAGCAGTTCTTC.

This rearrangement joins TRBV7-9 to TRBJ2-4; D may be TRBD1 (6 bases). The CDR3 spans 15 residues. Germline V CDR1 and CDR2: SEHNR, FQNEAQ (reference sequence). The V gene lost 5 bases and the J gene lost 0 bases, with 11 bases spanning the gap. This chain's CDR3 is CASSTYRVAKNIQYF. CDR3 sequence (DNA): TGTGCCAGCAGCACGTACAGGGTAGCCAAAAACATTCAGTACTTC.

A word on this clone: A junction boundary mismatches the germline segment, possibly from a read error. The J gene is TRBJ2-7, the V gene TRBV6-1; 10 bases align to TRBD2. The germline gives CDR1 MNHNS, CDR2 SASEGT. The CDR3 totals 15 residues. The CDR3 bases are TGTGCCAGCAGGGCTGAGCGGGAGGGCTCCCACGAGCAGTACTTC. Encoded protein: CASRAEREGSHEQYF.

J is TRBJ2-2 and V is TRBV11-2; TRBD2 matches at 11 bases. Trimming removed 5 bases from V and 6 bases from J; junction bases left unmatched: 8. This CDR3 contains 16 residues. Germline V gives CDR1 SGHAT, CDR2 FQNNGV. The CDR3 sequence is CASSTLGSGRAGELFF. In DNA form, the CDR3 reads TGTGCCAGCAGCACCCTGGGTAGCGGGAGGGCCGGGGAGCTGTTTTTT.

This rearrangement joins TRBV7-9 to TRBJ2-7; 7 bases are a match to TRBD1. Germline CDR1 is SEHNR and CDR2 is FQNEAQ (reference sequence). The CDR3 is 13 amino acids. J gave up 5 bases and V 10 bases, and 11 bases lay outside the gene matches. CDR3 loop: CATSPQGVHEQYF. The DNA for the CDR3 is TGTGCCACCTCCCCGCAGGGGGTCCACGAGCAGTACTTC.